This passage covers 7 T cell receptor beta chains from one sample sequenced in a study of blood T cell repertoires in COVID-19. The repertoire was sequenced with immunoSEQ multiplex PCR; TCRdb's copy has only in-frame clones and lacks some. The sample has about 190,000 clones, 75% to 85% seen once. The specimen was peripheral blood. The source is a man in his 60s with acute or convalescent COVID-19.

The V and J genes are TRBV11-3 and TRBJ2-1; the D is unclear. V lost 4 bases, J lost 4 bases, and 14 bases lay in between. CDR1 is SGHNT and CDR2 is YENEEA in the germline V gene. This CDR3 has 15 amino acids. The CDR3 sequence is CASSSPGKKYNEQFF. CDR3 nucleotides: TGTGCCAGCAGCTCGCCAGGAAAGAAATACAATGAGCAGTTCTTC.

This clone appeared once. The chain uses TRBV6-2 or TRBV6-3 and TRBJ1-1; 7 positions match TRBD1. The CDR3 runs to 11 residues. CDR1 and CDR2 (germline): MNHEY, SVGEGT. The V gene end was trimmed by 6 bases and the J gene end by 6 bases; junction bases not matched to a gene: 1. The CDR3 sequence: CASSQGAEAFF. The CDR3, as DNA: TGTGCCAGCAGCCAGGGGGCTGAAGCTTTCTTT.

This chain links TRBV19 with TRBJ2-7; the match to TRBD1 covers 9 bases. The CDR3 has 14 residues. CDR1 LNHDA and CDR2 SQIVND come from the germline V gene (reference sequence). Trimming removed 5 bases from V and 4 bases from J; junction bases left unmatched: 6. The CDR3 region is CASSLYGTGYEQYF. The CDR3 DNA sequence: TGTGCCAGTAGTTTATACGGGACAGGGTACGAGCAGTACTTC.

This chain uses TRBV18 with TRBJ2-3; 10 bases map to TRBD2. V lost 2 bases, J lost 6 bases, and 5 bases stayed unmatched. CDR3 length: 15 amino acids. CDR1 is KGHSH and CDR2 is LQKENI in the germline V gene. In DNA form, the CDR3 reads TGTGCCAGCTCACCAGCCGGGACTAGCGTGGATACGCAGTATTTT. Translating gives CASSPAGTSVDTQYF.

V is TRBV15 and J is TRBJ1-5; TRBD1 might be the D (5 bases). The germline V and J ends were trimmed by 3 bases and 0 bases, with 15 bases remaining between them. Germline CDR1 reads LNHNV; CDR2 reads YYDKDF (reference sequence). This CDR3 spans 17 amino acids. CDR3 residues: CATSSKPGYYSNQPQHF. The CDR3 DNA is TGTGCCACCAGCAGTAAACCAGGGTACTATAGCAATCAGCCCCAGCATTTT.

The rearrangement uses TRBV4-2 and TRBJ2-7, with D maybe TRBD2 (7 bases). Trimming stripped 4 bases from V and 3 bases from J, with 16 bases between. Germline CDR1 LGHNA, CDR2 YNFKEQ. There are 15 residues in the CDR3. The CDR3 DNA is TGTGCCAGCAGCCCAGGGGTCGGGGGGAGCTACGAGCAGTACTTC. Residues: CASSPGVGGSYEQYF.

The chain has TRBV3-1 (or the pseudogene TRBV3-2) and TRBJ2-7; possible D gene TRBD2, 6 bases. Germline V gene data show CDR1 as LGHDT and CDR2 as YNNKEL (reference sequence). Trimming took 0 bases from V and 6 from J, leaving 15 bases between them. The length of the CDR3 is 15 residues. The CDR3 sequence is CASSQDGGYPGEQYF. CDR3 sequence (DNA): TGTGCCAGCAGCCAAGACGGGGGTTATCCCGGCGAGCAGTACTTC.